One T cell receptor beta chain is described in this entry. This clone's antigen is unknown. It has no much larger one-base neighbor in the sample; base qualities were not kept. These data are taken from a study of blood T cell repertoires in COVID-19 (dated by TCRdb to 2018 to 2020). Concerning the study at large: Collaborator samples came from the United States, Italy and Spain and covered acute and convalescent phases of COVID-19. The prospective study material was composed of cDNA or gDNA derived from T cells, B-cell-depleted T cells, or PBMCs. The dataset comprised deeply sampled blood TCRbeta repertoires from subjects exposed to, actively infected with, or recovered from COVID-19. The repertoires were released in a freely available public database intended as a resource for research on the immune response to SARS-CoV-2. Samples came from the ongoing ImmuneRACE study (first 160 participants) plus 1,254 subjects from 6 global collaborators. Sample metadata almost always included a de-identified subject ID, COVID-19 status, age in years and sex. Where HLA class I and class II types were available, the types were taken from metadata supplied by the sample provider, not from assay-based typing.

The research as a whole found: The quantity of clinical and demographic metadata differed by source and by participant and was supplied without curation.

One collaborating source in Seattle enrolled patients during active infection and followed them longitudinally through the course of disease. Collaborating institutions collected whole blood in K2EDTA tubes following their own protocols. For TCRbeta analysis, collaborators shipped samples as frozen whole blood, isolated PBMCs, or DNA extracted from either of those sample types. TCRbeta CDR3 regions were amplified from genomic DNA by means of the immunoSEQ Assay, a bias-controlled multiplex PCR. The study's processing was this. Within the assay, amplification of reference gene primers was used to estimate how many nucleated cells each sample contained. Sequence reads were collapsed and filtered to measure the absolute abundance of every unique TCRbeta CDR3 rearrangement. For each sample, productive Simpson clonality was calculated as the square root of Simpson's diversity index across productive rearrangements. Entries here come from immuneACCESS through TCRdb and include only in-frame sequences with V and J called. Some clones fail to appear in such tables; in the studies checked, an unresolved V gene covers under half of the shortfall, and the cause of the remainder is unknown. Clone size and V and J calls were adopted from that table, with D and trimming inferred from the DNA. Within this sample are 250,000 to 400,000 clones, with about nine tenths of them counted one time only. Jointly, the top ten make up 2.9% of the sample.

The sequence derives from a woman in her twenties or thirties with COVID-19, enrolled during active disease. The sample taken for sequencing was peripheral blood.

The CDR3 here reads CASFSRGLQPQHF. The DNA reads as follows: TGTGCCAGCTTCTCCAGGGGGCTTCAGCCCCAGCATTTT. The V and J segments used are TRBV6-5 and TRBJ1-5, and 8 junctional nucleotides match TRBD1. After removal of 8 bases from V and 6 bases from J, the junction retains 6 bases not matched to a gene. Taken from the germline V gene, the CDR1 and CDR2 loops are MNHEY and SVGAGI. The CDR3 measures 13 amino acids from cysteine to phenylalanine. Just CDR3 DNA is preserved here, 39 bases in frame from base 1.